Presented here are 18 T cell receptor beta chains from one specimen sequenced in a study of blood T cell repertoires in COVID-19. The method was immunoSEQ multiplex PCR; TCRdb's version includes in-frame clones alone and lacks a portion of them. The table includes tens of thousands of clones, 82% detected once. Sequencing input: peripheral blood. Receptors originate from a man older than 75 with COVID-19, enrolled during active disease.

The V call is TRBV2, the J call TRBJ2-2; maybe TRBD1 (6 bases). V was trimmed by 6 bases and J by 0 bases, leaving 11 bases between them. Germline loops: CDR1 SNHLY, CDR2 FYNNEI. This CDR3 is built from 15 residues. For the CDR3, the DNA is TGTGCCAGCAGGCCCGCAGGGGCGAACACCGGGGAGCTGTTTTTT. Its translation is CASRPAGANTGELFF. Full variable domain (outside the CDR3, taken from reference TRBV2 and TRBJ2-2): EPEVTQTPSHQVTQMGQEVILRCVPISNHLYFYWYRQILGQKVEFLVSFYNNEISEKSEIFDDQFSVERPDGSNFTLKIRSTKLEDSAMYFCASRPAGANTGELFFGEGSRLTVL.

The J gene is TRBJ2-3, the V gene TRBV7-2; a weak D match, TRBD1 (5 bases). This CDR3 region has 19 residues. V lost 2 bases and J lost 0, with 21 bases in between. The germline gives CDR1 SGHTA, CDR2 FQGNSA. CDR3: CASSLWGPNGVGSTDTQYF. The CDR3 bases are TGTGCCAGCAGCTTATGGGGCCCTAATGGGGTCGGTAGCACAGATACGCAGTATTTT. The variable domain in full, with the rest retrieved from reference TRBV7-2 and TRBJ2-3, is GAGVSQSPSNKVTEKGKDVELRCDPISGHTALYWYRQSLGQGLEFLIYFQGNSAPDKSGLPSDRFSAERTGGSVSTLTIQRTQQEDSAVYLCASSLWGPNGVGSTDTQYFGPGTRLTVL.

This chain joins TRBV5-1 and TRBJ2-2; 7 bases align to TRBD2. Germline V gene data show CDR1 as SGHRS and CDR2 as YFSETQ. The V segment lost 3 bases and the J segment 2 bases; nucleotides outside the gene matches: 10. The CDR3 contains 17 residues. The CDR3 region is CASSWTWLADNTGELFF. The CDR3, as DNA: TGCGCCAGCAGCTGGACTTGGCTAGCGGATAACACCGGGGAGCTGTTTTTT. Full variable domain (remainder filled in from reference TRBV5-1 and TRBJ2-2): KAGVTQTPRYLIKTRGQQVTLSCSPISGHRSVSWYQQTPGQGLQFLFEYFSETQRNKGNFPGRFSGRQFSNSRSEMNVSTLELGDSALYLCASSWTWLADNTGELFFGEGSRLTVL.

V usage is TRBV7-2 and J usage is TRBJ1-1; the match to TRBD1 covers 8 bases. The CDR3 sequence is 15 residues long. The V and J ends lost 4 bases and 5 bases, in that order; junction bases with no gene match: 9. In germline, CDR1 is SGHTA, CDR2 FQGNSA. This CDR3 reads CASSSPDRAKTEAFF. CDR3 nucleotides: TGTGCCAGCAGCTCACCGGACAGGGCGAAGACTGAAGCTTTCTTT.

The V and J genes are TRBV5-1 and TRBJ2-3; D not certain. This CDR3 region has 13 residues. Germline V gene sequence: CDR1 SGHRS, CDR2 YFSETQ. V dropped 4 bases and J dropped 4 bases, with 10 bases sitting between them. CDR3 region: CASSLLGADTQYF. CDR3 nucleotide sequence: TGCGCCAGCAGCCTACTTGGAGCAGATACGCAGTATTTT.

The chain combines TRBV29-1 with TRBJ2-3; D gene uncertain. The CDR3 is 12 amino acids. Germline V gene sequence: CDR1 SQVTM, CDR2 ANQGSEA. Trimming left V 4 bases short and J 3 bases short, with 8 bases between. The CDR3: CSVGVTTDTQYF. In DNA form, the CDR3 reads TGCAGCGTTGGCGTTACGACAGATACGCAGTATTTT.

This chain links TRBV2 with TRBJ1-5; D ambiguous. Germline CDR1 and CDR2: SNHLY and FYNNEI. The germline V and J ends were trimmed by 4 bases and 3 bases, with 13 bases remaining between them. This CDR3 contains 15 residues. The CDR3: CASSVSGRHNQPQHF. The CDR3 nucleotides are TGTGCCAGCAGTGTGAGCGGCAGACACAATCAGCCCCAGCATTTT.

The chain carries TRBV5-4 and TRBJ2-1; 9 bases agree with TRBD1. The CDR3 is made up of 15 amino acids. Germline V CDR1 and CDR2: SGHNT, YYREEE (reference sequence). V lost 4 bases to trimming and J lost 4 bases; unmatched junction nucleotides: 6. CDR3 sequence: CASSRGQGFYNEQFF. DNA of the CDR3: TGTGCCAGCAGCCGGGGACAGGGCTTTTACAATGAGCAGTTCTTC. The variable domain in full, with the rest retrieved from reference TRBV5-4 and TRBJ2-1, is ETGVTQSPTHLIKTRGQQVTLRCSSQSGHNTVSWYQQALGQGPQFIFQYYREEENGRGNFPPRFSGLQFPNYSSELNVNALELDDSALYLCASSRGQGFYNEQFFGPGTRLTVL.

The chain is built from TRBV18 and TRBJ2-3; 7 bases map to TRBD2. Germline V gene sequence: CDR1 KGHSH, CDR2 LQKENI. V lost 6 bases, J lost 5 bases, and 11 bases stayed unmatched. This CDR3 has 15 amino acids. CDR3 coding DNA: TGTGCCAGCTCCCCTTTGGCGGGAGTAATAGATACGCAGTATTTT. Its translation: CASSPLAGVIDTQYF.

The CDR3 region is CASSQDLTNYGYTF. The CDR3, as DNA: TGCGCCAGCAGCCAAGATTTAACTAACTATGGCTACACCTTC. The rearrangement uses TRBV4-1 and TRBJ1-2; no clear D gene. CDR3 length: 14 amino acids. Germline CDR1 is MGHRA and CDR2 is YSYEKL. V was cut by 0 bases and J by 0 bases, with 5 bases left in between.

The chain joins TRBV7-2 to TRBJ2-7; D perhaps matches TRBD2 (5 bases). Germline V gene lookup returns CDR1 SGHTA and CDR2 FQGNSA. Deletions cut 5 bases from V and 2 bases from J, with 13 bases between. The CDR3 consists of 14 residues. This chain's CDR3 is CASSLGVPAYEQYV. In DNA, the CDR3 is TGTGCCAGCAGCCTCGGGGTCCCCGCCTACGAGCAGTACGTC.

This CDR3 is CASSLGLAVNTGELFF. CDR3 nucleotide sequence: TGTGCCAGCAGCTTAGGACTAGCGGTAAACACCGGGGAGCTGTTTTTT. This chain joins TRBV11-2 and TRBJ2-2; 9 positions match TRBD2. Germline CDR1 and CDR2: SGHAT and FQNNGV. There are 16 residues in the CDR3. Unmatched junction bases numbered 2, after V lost 1 base and J lost 2 bases.

This clone was found a few times. This sequence joins TRBV19 and TRBJ2-2; tentatively, D is TRBD1 (6 bases). V lost 5 bases and J 4 bases, leaving 20 bases between the germline ends. The germline CDR1 and CDR2 sequences are LNHDA and SQIVND (reference sequence). The CDR3 runs to 17 residues. The CDR3 DNA is TGTGCCAGTAGTCCCCAGGGGTACGGCGGTCGCACCGGGGAGCTGTTTTTT. This gives the protein CASSPQGYGGRTGELFF.

V gene TRBV11-3 combines with J gene TRBJ2-1; TRBD2 aligns across 7 bases. After removal of 1 base from V and 5 bases from J, the junction contained 5 bases not matched to a gene. The CDR3 is 15 amino acids. Per the germline V gene, CDR1 is SGHNT and CDR2 is YENEEA. For the CDR3, the DNA is TGTGCCAGCAGCTTAGTGAGTGCGGGAGACAATGAGCAGTTCTTC. This encodes CASSLVSAGDNEQFF.

V and J are TRBV7-2 and TRBJ1-3; 8 nucleotides align to TRBD1. The CDR3 has 15 residues. Per the germline V gene, CDR1 is SGHTA and CDR2 is FQGNSA. With 1 base clipped from V and 3 bases from J, the junction kept 2 bases outside the gene matches. CDR3 protein: CASSLVGQGGNTIYF. Written as DNA, the CDR3 is TGTGCCAGCAGCTTAGTTGGACAGGGTGGAAACACCATATATTTT.

The chain carries TRBV7-2 and TRBJ1-2, with 8 bases fitting TRBD1. The CDR3 is 16 amino acids. CDR1 SGHTA and CDR2 FQGNSA come from the germline V gene. V gave up 2 bases and J gave up 2 bases; unmatched junction bases: 7. CDR3: CASSLLPGQANYGYTF. The CDR3 DNA sequence: TGTGCCAGCAGCTTACTGCCGGGACAGGCAAACTATGGCTACACCTTC.

The chain links TRBV14 to TRBJ1-6; 8 positions match TRBD1. CDR3 length equals 15 residues. Trimming at V came to 1 base and at J to 7 bases, leaving 3 bases not matched to a gene. CDR1 and CDR2 (germline): SGHDN, FVKESK. The CDR3 sequence: CASSQAQGGNSPLHF. The CDR3 DNA reads TGTGCCAGCAGCCAAGCACAGGGGGGGAATTCACCCCTCCACTTT.

This clone was seen once. The chain employs TRBV18 and TRBJ2-1, with TRBD1 matching over 7 bases. The V and J ends lost 1 base and 8 bases, in that order; junction bases with no gene match: 2. This CDR3 has 13 amino acids. Germline CDR1 KGHSH, CDR2 LQKENI. CDR3 coding DNA: TGTGCCAGCTCACCACGGCAGGGGGATGAGCAGTTCTTC. Translating it yields CASSPRQGDEQFF.